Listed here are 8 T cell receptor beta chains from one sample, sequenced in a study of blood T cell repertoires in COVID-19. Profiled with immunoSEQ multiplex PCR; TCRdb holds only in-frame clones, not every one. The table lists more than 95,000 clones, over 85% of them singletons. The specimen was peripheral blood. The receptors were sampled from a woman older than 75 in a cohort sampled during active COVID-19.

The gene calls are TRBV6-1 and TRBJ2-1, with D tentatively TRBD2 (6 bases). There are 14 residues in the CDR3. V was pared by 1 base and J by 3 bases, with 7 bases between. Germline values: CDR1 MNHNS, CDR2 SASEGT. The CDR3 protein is CASSEGTNYNEQFF. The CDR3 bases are TGTGCCAGCAGTGAAGGGACTAACTACAATGAGCAGTTCTTC.

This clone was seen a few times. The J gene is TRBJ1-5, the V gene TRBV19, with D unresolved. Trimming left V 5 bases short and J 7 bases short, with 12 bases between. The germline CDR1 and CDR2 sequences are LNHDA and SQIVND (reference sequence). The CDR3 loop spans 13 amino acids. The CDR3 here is CASSPTGNQPQHF. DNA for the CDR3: TGTGCCAGTAGTCCAACGGGGAACCAGCCCCAGCATTTT. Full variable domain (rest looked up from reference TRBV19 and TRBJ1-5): DGGITQSPKYLFRKEGQNVTLSCEQNLNHDAMYWYRQDPGQGLRLIYYSQIVNDFQKGDIAEGYSVSREKKESFPLTVTSAQKNPTAFYLCASSPTGNQPQHFGDGTRLSIL.

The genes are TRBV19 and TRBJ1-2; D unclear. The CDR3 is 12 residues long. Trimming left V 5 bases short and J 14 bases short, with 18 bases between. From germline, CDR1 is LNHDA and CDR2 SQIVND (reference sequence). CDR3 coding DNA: TGTGCCAGTAGTCCTCAGGCAGGTTCGAAGACCTTC. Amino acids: CASSPQAGSKTF.

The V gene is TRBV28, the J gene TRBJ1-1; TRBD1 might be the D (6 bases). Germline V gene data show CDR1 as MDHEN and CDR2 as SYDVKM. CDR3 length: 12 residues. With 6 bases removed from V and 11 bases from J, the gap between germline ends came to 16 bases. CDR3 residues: CASRVNTGLAFF. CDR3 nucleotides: TGTGCCAGCAGGGTCAATACAGGGCTGGCTTTCTTT.

CDR3 sequence (DNA): TGTGCCATCAGAGAAACAGGGGCCGGGGATACGCAGTATTTT. Its protein is CAIRETGAGDTQYF. V gene TRBV10-3 combines with J gene TRBJ2-3, with 7 bases lining up with TRBD1. This CDR3 has 14 residues. Germline loops: CDR1 ENHRY, CDR2 SYGVKD. Trimming cost V 6 bases and J 6 bases; bases outside gene matches: 9.

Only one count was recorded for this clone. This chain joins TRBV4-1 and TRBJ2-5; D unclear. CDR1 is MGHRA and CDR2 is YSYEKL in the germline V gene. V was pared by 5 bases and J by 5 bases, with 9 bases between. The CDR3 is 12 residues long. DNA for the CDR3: TGCGCCAGCAGCGAAGTCGGTGAGACCCAGTACTTC. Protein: CASSEVGETQYF.

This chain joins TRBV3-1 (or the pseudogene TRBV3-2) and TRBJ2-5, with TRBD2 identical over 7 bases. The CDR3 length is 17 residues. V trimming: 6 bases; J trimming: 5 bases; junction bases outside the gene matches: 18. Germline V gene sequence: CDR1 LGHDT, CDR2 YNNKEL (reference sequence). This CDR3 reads CASSPSRERGSWETQYF. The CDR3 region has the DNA TGTGCCAGCAGTCCCTCCCGCGAGCGGGGCTCCTGGGAGACCCAGTACTTC.

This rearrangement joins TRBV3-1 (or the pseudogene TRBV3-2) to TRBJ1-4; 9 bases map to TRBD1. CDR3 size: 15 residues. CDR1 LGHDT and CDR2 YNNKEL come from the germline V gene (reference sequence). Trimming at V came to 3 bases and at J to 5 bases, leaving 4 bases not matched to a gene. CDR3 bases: TGTGCCAGCAGCCAGCCGGGACAGGGAAATGAAAAACTGTTTTTT. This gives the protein CASSQPGQGNEKLFF.